Below are 9 T cell receptor beta chains sequenced from a single sample in a study of regulatory T cells. Amplification used 52 TRBV primers and 13 TRBJ primers. The assay was immunoSEQ multiplex PCR, and TCRdb's table has in-frame clones only and misses some. The data contain over 9,000 clones, about 80% of them seen just once; the ten biggest clones take up more than 9%. Sequences were obtained from CD8+ T cells sorted from blood. The source is a person between 18 and 30 years old with CD3G deficiency.

The rearrangement links TRBV6-1 to TRBJ1-5; no definite D call. This CDR3 spans 16 amino acids. The germline V and J ends were trimmed by 2 bases and 3 bases, with 14 bases remaining between them. Germline CDR1 and CDR2: MNHNS and SASEGT. In nucleotides, the CDR3 is TGTGCCAGCAGTGAATTGGCGGCGGGCTTCAATCAGCCCCAGCATTTT. Translating gives CASSELAAGFNQPQHF.

The chain links TRBV21-1 to TRBJ1-5; the table's D call, TRBD1, has no DNA check behind it. TRBV21-1 is labeled a pseudogene. The CDR3 has 15 amino acids. This chain's CDR3 is CASSKGRQGESAQHF. The CDR3 nucleotides are TGTGCCAGCAGCAAAGGGAGACAGGGAGAGTCAGCCCAGCATTTT.

V is TRBV27 and J is TRBJ1-6; D is ambiguous. The V end was cut by 4 bases, the J end by 10 bases, with 11 bases between. Germline-derived CDR1 and CDR2 are MNHEY and SMNVEV (reference sequence). The CDR3 has 13 amino acids. CDR3 bases: TGTGCCAGCAGTTATGGGGTTGGGTCACCCCTCCACTTT. Its protein is CASSYGVGSPLHF.

The chain has TRBV27 and TRBJ1-6, with D possibly matching TRBD1 (6 bases). V lost 6 bases and J lost 9, with 15 bases in between. This CDR3 has 14 amino acids. Germline V gene data show CDR1 as MNHEY and CDR2 as SMNVEV (reference sequence). CDR3 amino acids: CASRPALGGSPLHF. The CDR3, as DNA: TGTGCCAGCAGACCGGCCTTAGGGGGTTCACCCCTCCACTTT.

By proportion, this clone is medium-sized. The J gene is TRBJ2-7, the V gene TRBV7-8; D tentatively fits TRBD1 or TRBD2 (6 bases each). Trimming pared 5 bases from V and 0 bases from J, leaving 11 bases between. This CDR3 has 14 residues. Germline CDR1 is SGHVS and CDR2 is FQNEAQ. The CDR3 region has the DNA TGTGCCAGCAGCCCGGGGGCTGGCTCCTACGAGCAGTACTTC. It translates to CASSPGAGSYEQYF.

A note on this clone: This specimen includes other DNA sequences encoding the same CDR3. The chain joins TRBV6-5 to TRBJ1-1; weak D call: TRBD1 (5 bases). There are 12 residues in the CDR3. Germline loops: CDR1 MNHEY, CDR2 SVGAGI. V lost 5 bases, J lost 5 bases, and 9 bases lay in between. CDR3 sequence reads: CASSVGETEAFF. The CDR3 nucleotides read TGTGCCAGCAGTGTGGGGGAAACTGAAGCTTTCTTT.

The chain recombines TRBV28 with TRBJ2-3; D tentatively fits TRBD1 or TRBD2 (5 bases each). V shed 4 bases and J shed 0 bases, with 11 bases lying between them. The CDR3 is 15 residues long. Germline CDR1 is MDHEN and CDR2 is SYDVKM. CDR3: CASSSPRDSTDTQYF. For the CDR3, the DNA is TGTGCCAGCAGTTCCCCCCGGGACAGCACAGATACGCAGTATTTT.

This chain joins TRBV7-9 and TRBJ2-7; D call uncertain. V was shortened by 4 bases and J by 1 base, with 5 bases between the two germline ends. This CDR3 contains 12 residues. CDR1 SEHNR and CDR2 FQNEAQ come from the germline V gene (reference sequence). The CDR3 sequence: CASSYGSYEQYF. CDR3 nucleotides: TGTGCCAGCAGCTATGGATCCTACGAGCAGTACTTC.

CDR3 residues: CASRIASNNQPQHF. The CDR3, as DNA: TGTGCCAGCAGAATCGCGTCCAACAATCAGCCCCAGCATTTT. This chain links TRBV6-6 with TRBJ1-5; unclear D gene. V gave up 6 bases and J gave up 3 bases, with 12 bases separating them. CDR3 size: 14 residues. Germline CDR1 reads MNHNY; CDR2 reads SVGAGI (reference sequence).